This passage covers 7 T cell receptor beta chains from one sample sequenced in a study of blood T cell repertoires in COVID-19. Assay used: immunoSEQ multiplex PCR; TCRdb lists only in-frame clones, some missing. Found here are some 94,000 clones, less than 75% of them singletons; the top ten hold approximately 23%. Source material: peripheral blood. These TCRs come from a woman between 55 and 75 years old in a cohort sampled during active or convalescent COVID-19.

The chain couples TRBV10-1 to TRBJ1-6, with a possible D match to TRBD1 (6 bases). This CDR3 region has 22 residues. V lost 0 bases, J lost 0 bases, and 24 bases lay in between. CDR1 WNHNN and CDR2 SYGVQD come from the germline V gene (reference sequence). The DNA of the CDR3 is TGCGCCAGCAGTGAGTCGGCTATAGGGGGGGGGATCCGAAGCTCCTATAATTCACCCCTCCACTTT. It encodes CASSESAIGGGIRSSYNSPLHF.

The chain uses TRBV18 and TRBJ2-7; 9 bases map to TRBD1. The CDR3 loop spans 16 amino acids. Germline CDR1 is KGHSH and CDR2 is LQKENI. V lost 5 bases and J lost 0; bases outside the gene matches: 8. This CDR3 is CASSTYPGQGSYEQYF. CDR3 in DNA: TGTGCCAGCTCAACCTACCCGGGACAGGGCTCCTACGAGCAGTACTTC.

This clone was detected many times. The gene calls are TRBV5-6 and TRBJ1-1; D gene ambiguous. Trimming stripped 6 bases from V and 4 bases from J, with 19 bases between. This CDR3 comprises 15 residues. Germline V gene lookup returns CDR1 SGHDT and CDR2 YYEEEE. The CDR3 DNA reads as TGTGCCAGCACTATCGAGGGAAGGGTGATCACTGAAGCTTTCTTT. It yields the protein CASTIEGRVITEAFF.

This rearrangement joins TRBV24-1 to TRBJ2-3; 13 bases align to TRBD2. J gave up 2 bases and V 4 bases, and 5 bases lay outside the gene matches. Germline V gene sequence: CDR1 KGHDR, CDR2 SFDVKD. This CDR3 region has 17 residues. CDR3 in amino acids: CATSDSGLAGITDTQYF. The CDR3 nucleotides read TGTGCCACCAGTGACTCGGGACTAGCGGGGATCACAGATACGCAGTATTTT.

This clone showed up just a few times. The rearrangement links TRBV28 to TRBJ1-3, with 7 nucleotides matching TRBD1. CDR1 MDHEN and CDR2 SYDVKM come from the germline V gene. The CDR3 spans 15 residues. Germline trimming cut 8 bases from V and 1 base from J; bases unmatched to any gene: 8. The CDR3: CASGPDRESGNTIYF. The DNA of the CDR3 is TGTGCCAGCGGGCCCGACAGGGAGTCTGGAAACACCATATATTTT.

The gene calls are TRBV25-1 and TRBJ1-2; 7 positions match TRBD1. V dropped 2 bases and J dropped 7; count of bases not matched to a gene: 10. This CDR3 is 15 amino acids long. Germline V CDR1 and CDR2: MGHDK, SYGVNS. The CDR3 is CASSEAGGRGIGYTF. The DNA for the CDR3 is TGTGCCAGCAGTGAAGCCGGGGGCAGGGGGATTGGCTACACCTTC.

This clone was seen ten or more times. This chain uses TRBV9 with TRBJ1-6; possible D gene TRBD1, 5 bases. The V gene's germline CDR1 is SGDLS and CDR2 YYNGEE. The CDR3 extends over 14 amino acids. Trimming pared 0 bases from V and 10 bases from J, leaving 11 bases between. The CDR3 loop is CASSVAWGESPLHF. The CDR3 nucleotides are TGTGCCAGCAGCGTAGCTTGGGGGGAATCACCCCTCCACTTT.